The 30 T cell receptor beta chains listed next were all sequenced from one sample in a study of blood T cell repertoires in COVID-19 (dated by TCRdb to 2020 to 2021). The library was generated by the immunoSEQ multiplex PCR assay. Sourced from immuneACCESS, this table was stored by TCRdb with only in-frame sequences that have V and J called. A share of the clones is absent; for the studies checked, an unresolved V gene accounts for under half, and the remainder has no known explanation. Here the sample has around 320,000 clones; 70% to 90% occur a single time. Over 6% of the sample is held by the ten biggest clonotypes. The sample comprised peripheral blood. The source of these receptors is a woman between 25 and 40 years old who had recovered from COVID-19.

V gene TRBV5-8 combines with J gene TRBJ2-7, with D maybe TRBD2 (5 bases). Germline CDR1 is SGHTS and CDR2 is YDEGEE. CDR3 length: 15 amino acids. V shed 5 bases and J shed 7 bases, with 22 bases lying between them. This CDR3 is CASRLTGIRPIEQYF. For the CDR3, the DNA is TGTGCCAGCAGGCTTACCGGGATTAGACCTATAGAGCAGTACTTC.

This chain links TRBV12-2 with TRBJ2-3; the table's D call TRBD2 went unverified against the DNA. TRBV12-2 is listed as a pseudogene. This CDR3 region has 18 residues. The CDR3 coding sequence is TGTGCAAGTCGCTTAGAGGCTAGCGGGGGTACTAGCACAGATACGCAGTATTTT. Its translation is CASRLEASGGTSTDTQYF.

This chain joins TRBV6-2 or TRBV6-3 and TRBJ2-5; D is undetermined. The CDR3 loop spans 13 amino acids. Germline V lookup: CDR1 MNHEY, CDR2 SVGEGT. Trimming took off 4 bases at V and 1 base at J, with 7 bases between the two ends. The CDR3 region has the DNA TGTGCCAGCAGTTGGGCAGGCCAAGAGACCCAGTACTTC. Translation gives CASSWAGQETQYF.

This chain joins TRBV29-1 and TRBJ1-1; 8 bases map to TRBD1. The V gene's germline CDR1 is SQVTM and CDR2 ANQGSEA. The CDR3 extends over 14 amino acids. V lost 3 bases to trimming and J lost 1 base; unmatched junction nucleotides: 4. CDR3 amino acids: CSVDAGQGNTEAFF. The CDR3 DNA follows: TGCAGCGTTGATGCCGGACAGGGGAACACTGAAGCTTTCTTT.

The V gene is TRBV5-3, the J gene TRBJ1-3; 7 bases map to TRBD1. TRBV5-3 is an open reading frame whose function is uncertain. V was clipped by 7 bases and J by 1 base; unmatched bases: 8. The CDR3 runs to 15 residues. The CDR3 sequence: CARYEDRRSGNTIYF. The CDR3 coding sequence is TGTGCCAGATACGAGGACAGGCGATCTGGAAACACCATATATTTT.

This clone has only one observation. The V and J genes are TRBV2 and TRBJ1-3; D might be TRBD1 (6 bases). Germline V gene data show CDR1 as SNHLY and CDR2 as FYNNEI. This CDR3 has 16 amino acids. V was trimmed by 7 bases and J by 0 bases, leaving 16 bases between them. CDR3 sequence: CASKTGTKDSGNTIYF. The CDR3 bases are TGTGCCAGCAAGACAGGAACAAAAGACTCTGGAAACACCATATATTTT.

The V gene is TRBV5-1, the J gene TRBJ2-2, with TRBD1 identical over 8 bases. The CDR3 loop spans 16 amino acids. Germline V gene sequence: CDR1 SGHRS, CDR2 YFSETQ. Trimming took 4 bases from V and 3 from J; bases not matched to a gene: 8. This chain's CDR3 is CASSLWTGSDTGELFF. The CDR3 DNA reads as TGCGCCAGCAGCCTGTGGACAGGGTCGGACACCGGGGAGCTGTTTTTT.

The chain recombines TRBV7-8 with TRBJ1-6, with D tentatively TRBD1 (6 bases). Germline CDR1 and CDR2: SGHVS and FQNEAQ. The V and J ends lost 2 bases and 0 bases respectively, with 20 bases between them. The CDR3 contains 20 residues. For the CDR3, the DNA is TGTGCCAGCAGCTTACTACCCCTCGGGACACGGAGCTCCTATAATTCACCCCTCCACTTT. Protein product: CASSLLPLGTRSSYNSPLHF.

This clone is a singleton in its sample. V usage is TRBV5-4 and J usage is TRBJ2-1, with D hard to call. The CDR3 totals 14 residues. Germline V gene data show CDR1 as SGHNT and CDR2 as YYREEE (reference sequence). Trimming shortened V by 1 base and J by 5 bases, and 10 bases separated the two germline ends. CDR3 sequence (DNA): TGTGCCAGCAGCTTGAGTACTTCTCACAATGAGCAGTTCTTC. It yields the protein CASSLSTSHNEQFF.

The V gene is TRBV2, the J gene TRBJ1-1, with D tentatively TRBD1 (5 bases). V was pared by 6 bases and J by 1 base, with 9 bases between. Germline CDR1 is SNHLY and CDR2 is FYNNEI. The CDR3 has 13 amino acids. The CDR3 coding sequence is TGTGCCAGCAGACGGGGGGAGAACACTGAAGCTTTCTTT. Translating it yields CASRRGENTEAFF.

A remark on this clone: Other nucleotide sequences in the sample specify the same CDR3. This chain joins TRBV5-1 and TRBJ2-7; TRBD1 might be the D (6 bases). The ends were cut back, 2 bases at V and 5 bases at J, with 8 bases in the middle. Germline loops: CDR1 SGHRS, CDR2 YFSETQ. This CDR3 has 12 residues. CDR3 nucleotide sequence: TGCGCCAGCAGCTTAAACAGGGACGAGCAGTACTTC. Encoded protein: CASSLNRDEQYF. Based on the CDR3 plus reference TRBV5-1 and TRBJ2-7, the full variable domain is KAGVTQTPRYLIKTRGQQVTLSCSPISGHRSVSWYQQTPGQGLQFLFEYFSETQRNKGNFPGRFSGRQFSNSRSEMNVSTLELGDSALYLCASSLNRDEQYFGPGTRLTVT.

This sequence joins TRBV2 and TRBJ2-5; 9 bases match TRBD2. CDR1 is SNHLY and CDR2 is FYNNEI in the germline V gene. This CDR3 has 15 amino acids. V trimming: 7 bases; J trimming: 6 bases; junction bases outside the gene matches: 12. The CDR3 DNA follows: TGTGCCAGCATAGAGGGAGCGGGGGGCTACCAGACCCAGTACTTC. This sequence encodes CASIEGAGGYQTQYF.

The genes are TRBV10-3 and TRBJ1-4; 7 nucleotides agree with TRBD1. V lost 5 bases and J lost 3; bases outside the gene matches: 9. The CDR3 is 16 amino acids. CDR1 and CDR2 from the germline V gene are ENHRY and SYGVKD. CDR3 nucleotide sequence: TGTGCCATCAGTATGGAGGGGGCGCGAGCTAATGAAAAACTGTTTTTT. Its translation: CAISMEGARANEKLFF.

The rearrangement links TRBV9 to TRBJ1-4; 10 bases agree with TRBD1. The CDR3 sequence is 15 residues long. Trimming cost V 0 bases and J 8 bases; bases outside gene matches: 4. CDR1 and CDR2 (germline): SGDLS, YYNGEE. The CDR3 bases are TGTGCCAGCAGCGTAGGAGGGACAGGGGAAGAAAAACTGTTTTTT. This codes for CASSVGGTGEEKLFF.

This CDR3 is CASSQRAGGTTDTQYF. The CDR3 DNA is TGTGCCAGCAGCCAACGGGCGGGGGGCACTACAGATACGCAGTATTTT. The J gene is TRBJ2-3, the V gene TRBV3-1 (or the pseudogene TRBV3-2), with TRBD2 matching over 8 bases. The CDR3 has 16 amino acids. The germline V gene has CDR1 LGHDT and CDR2 YNNKEL (reference sequence). With V trimmed by 2 bases and J by 3 bases, 7 bases remained unmatched.

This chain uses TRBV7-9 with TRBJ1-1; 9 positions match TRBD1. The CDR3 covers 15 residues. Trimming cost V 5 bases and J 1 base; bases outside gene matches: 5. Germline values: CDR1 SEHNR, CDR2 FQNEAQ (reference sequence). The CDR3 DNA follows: TGTGCCAGCAGCCGCCCGGGACAGGGGAACACTGAAGCTTTCTTT. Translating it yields CASSRPGQGNTEAFF.

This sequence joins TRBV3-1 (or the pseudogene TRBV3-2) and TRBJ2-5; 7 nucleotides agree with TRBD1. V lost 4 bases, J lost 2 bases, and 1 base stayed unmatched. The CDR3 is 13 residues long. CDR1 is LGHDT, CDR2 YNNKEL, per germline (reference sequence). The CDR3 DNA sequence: TGTGCCAGCAGCCCGGGACAGCAAGAGACCCAGTACTTC. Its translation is CASSPGQQETQYF.

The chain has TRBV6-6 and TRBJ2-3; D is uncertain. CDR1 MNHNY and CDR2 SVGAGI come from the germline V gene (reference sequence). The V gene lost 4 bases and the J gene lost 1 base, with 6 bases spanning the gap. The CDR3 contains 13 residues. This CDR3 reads CASSSPGTDTQYF. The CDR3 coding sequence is TGTGCCAGCAGTTCCCCTGGCACAGATACGCAGTATTTT.

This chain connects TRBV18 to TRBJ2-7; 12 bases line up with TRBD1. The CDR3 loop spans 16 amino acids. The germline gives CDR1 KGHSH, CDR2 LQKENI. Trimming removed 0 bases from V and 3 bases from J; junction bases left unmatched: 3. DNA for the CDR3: TGTGCCAGCTCACCACCGGGACAGGGGGCCTTCTACGAGCAGTACTTC. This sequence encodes CASSPPGQGAFYEQYF. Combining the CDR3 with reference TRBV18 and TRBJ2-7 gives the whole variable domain NAGVMQNPRHLVRRRGQEARLRCSPMKGHSHVYWYRQLPEEGLKFMVYLQKENIIDESGMPKERFSAEFPKEGPSILRIQQVVRGDSAAYFCASSPPGQGAFYEQYFGPGTRLTVT.

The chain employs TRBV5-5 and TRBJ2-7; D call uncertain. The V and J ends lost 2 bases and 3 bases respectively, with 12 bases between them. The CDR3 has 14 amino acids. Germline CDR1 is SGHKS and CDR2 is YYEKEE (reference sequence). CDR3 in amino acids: CASSFFDSRYEQYF. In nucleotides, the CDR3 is TGTGCCAGCAGCTTCTTTGACTCGCGCTACGAGCAGTACTTC.

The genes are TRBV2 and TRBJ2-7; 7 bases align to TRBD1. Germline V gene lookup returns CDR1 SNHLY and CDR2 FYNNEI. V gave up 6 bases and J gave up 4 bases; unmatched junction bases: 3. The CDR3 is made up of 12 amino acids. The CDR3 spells CASRGQPYEQYF. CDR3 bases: TGTGCCAGCAGGGGACAGCCTTACGAGCAGTACTTC. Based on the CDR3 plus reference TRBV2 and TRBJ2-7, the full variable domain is EPEVTQTPSHQVTQMGQEVILRCVPISNHLYFYWYRQILGQKVEFLVSFYNNEISEKSEIFDDQFSVERPDGSNFTLKIRSTKLEDSAMYFCASRGQPYEQYFGPGTRLTVT.

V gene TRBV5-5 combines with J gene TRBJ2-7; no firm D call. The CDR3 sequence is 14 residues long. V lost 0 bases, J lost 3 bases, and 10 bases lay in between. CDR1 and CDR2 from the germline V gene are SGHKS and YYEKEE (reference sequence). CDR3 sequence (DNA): TGTGCCAGCAGCTTGGAGCAGGTTATCTACGAGCAGTACTTC. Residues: CASSLEQVIYEQYF.

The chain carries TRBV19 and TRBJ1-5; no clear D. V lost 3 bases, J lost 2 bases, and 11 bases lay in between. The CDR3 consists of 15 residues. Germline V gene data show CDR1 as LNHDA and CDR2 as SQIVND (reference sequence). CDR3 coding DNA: TGTGCCAGTAGTATCCTCCGGGAAGGCAATCAGCCCCAGCATTTT. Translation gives CASSILREGNQPQHF.

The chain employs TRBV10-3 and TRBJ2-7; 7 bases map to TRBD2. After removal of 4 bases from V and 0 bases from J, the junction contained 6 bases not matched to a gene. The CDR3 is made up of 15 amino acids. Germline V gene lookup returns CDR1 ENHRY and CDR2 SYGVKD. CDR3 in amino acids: CAISGVGRSSYEQYF. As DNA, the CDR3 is TGTGCCATCAGTGGGGTCGGGAGGAGCTCCTACGAGCAGTACTTC.

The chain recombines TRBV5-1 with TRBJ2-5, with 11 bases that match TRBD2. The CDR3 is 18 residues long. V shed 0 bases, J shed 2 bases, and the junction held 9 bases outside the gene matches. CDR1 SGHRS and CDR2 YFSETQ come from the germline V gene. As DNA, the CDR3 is TGCGCCAGCAGCTTGGTTGGCGGGACTAGCGGCGCTCAAGAGACCCAGTACTTC. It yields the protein CASSLVGGTSGAQETQYF.

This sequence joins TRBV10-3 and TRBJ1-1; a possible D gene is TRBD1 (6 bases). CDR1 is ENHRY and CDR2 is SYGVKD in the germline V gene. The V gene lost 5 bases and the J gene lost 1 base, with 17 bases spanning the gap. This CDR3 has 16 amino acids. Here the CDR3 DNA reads TGTGCCATCAGTAAGGAAGCAGGGGCGGGGAACACTGAAGCTTTCTTT. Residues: CAISKEAGAGNTEAFF.

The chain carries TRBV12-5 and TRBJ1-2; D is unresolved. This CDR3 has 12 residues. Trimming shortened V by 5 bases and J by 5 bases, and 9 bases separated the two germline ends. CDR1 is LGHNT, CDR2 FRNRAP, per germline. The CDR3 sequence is CASGPGVYGYTF. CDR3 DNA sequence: TGTGCTAGTGGTCCCGGAGTATATGGCTACACCTTC. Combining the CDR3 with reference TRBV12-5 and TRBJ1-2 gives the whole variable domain DARVTQTPRHKVTEMGQEVTMRCQPILGHNTVFWYRQTMMQGLELLAYFRNRAPLDDSGMPKDRFSAEMPDATLATLKIQPSEPRDSAVYFCASGPGVYGYTFGSGTRLTVV.

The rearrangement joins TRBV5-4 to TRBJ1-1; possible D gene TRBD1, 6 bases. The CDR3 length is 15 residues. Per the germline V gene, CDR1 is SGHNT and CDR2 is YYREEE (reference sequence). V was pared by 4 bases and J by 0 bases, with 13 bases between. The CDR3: CASSPGGRMNTEAFF. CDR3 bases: TGTGCCAGCAGCCCCGGGGGGCGGATGAACACTGAAGCTTTCTTT.

This chain's CDR3 is CASSQVLGQNQPQHF. As DNA, the CDR3 is TGCGCCAGCAGCCAAGTTCTGGGGCAGAATCAGCCCCAGCATTTT. The V gene is TRBV4-1, the J gene TRBJ1-5, with D possibly TRBD1 on 5 matching bases. The V gene's germline CDR1 is MGHRA and CDR2 YSYEKL. V shed 1 base and J shed 4 bases, with 11 bases lying between them. The CDR3 is 15 amino acids.

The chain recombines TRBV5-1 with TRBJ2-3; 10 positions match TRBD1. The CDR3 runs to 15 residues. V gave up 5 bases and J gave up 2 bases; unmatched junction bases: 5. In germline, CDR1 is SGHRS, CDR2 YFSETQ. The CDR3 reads CASRTGTGDTDTQYF. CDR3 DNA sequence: TGCGCCAGCAGGACCGGGACAGGGGACACAGATACGCAGTATTTT.